Listed here are 26 T cell receptor beta chains from one sample, sequenced in a study of CD8 T cells in Susac syndrome. The RNA input was roughly 0.45 to 1 ug, and it was reverse transcribed with random hexamers. TCRdb ran MiXCR on the immunoSEQ multiplex PCR reads and lists one entry per CDR3 protein. The sample has 150,000 to 200,000 distinct CDR3 sequences; approximately 94% are singletons. Material for sequencing was CD4+ T cells from PBMCs. The receptors here all came from a human donor in good health.

This chain uses TRBV7-3 with TRBJ2-1; D is possibly TRBD1 (5 bases). The germline gives CDR1 SGHTA, CDR2 FQGTGA. Trimming stripped 5 bases from V and 5 bases from J, with 10 bases between. The CDR3 sequence is 13 residues long. The CDR3, as DNA: TGTGCCAGCAGCCCGCGACAGCACAATGAGCAGTTCTTC. This encodes CASSPRQHNEQFF.

The chain has TRBV29-1 and TRBJ2-1; TRBD2 agrees at 9 bases. Germline V CDR1 and CDR2: SQVTM, ANQGSEA. The CDR3 runs to 16 residues. Germline trimming cut 5 bases from V and 0 bases from J; bases unmatched to any gene: 8. This CDR3 is CSVTGLASSSYNEQFF. DNA for the CDR3: TGCAGCGTTACCGGACTAGCGTCGAGCTCCTACAATGAGCAGTTCTTC.

This rearrangement joins TRBV25-1 to TRBJ2-5, with D possibly being TRBD1 (5 bases). Germline V gene sequence: CDR1 MGHDK, CDR2 SYGVNS. The germline V and J ends were trimmed by 6 bases and 4 bases, with 12 bases remaining between them. The CDR3 has 13 amino acids. The CDR3 sequence: CASRRGPGETQYF. In DNA form, the CDR3 reads TGTGCCAGCAGAAGGGGCCCGGGAGAGACCCAGTACTTC.

The chain carries TRBV5-5 and TRBJ2-5; maybe TRBD1 (5 bases). V lost 0 bases and J lost 2, with 11 bases in between. The CDR3 has 15 residues. CDR1 is SGHKS, CDR2 YYEKEE, per germline (reference sequence). This chain's CDR3 is CASSLGGLGQETQYF. Here the CDR3 DNA reads TGTGCCAGCAGCTTGGGGGGCCTTGGGCAAGAGACCCAGTACTTC.

This chain links TRBV20-1 with TRBJ2-5, with 13 bases identical to TRBD2. This CDR3 contains 17 residues. The germline gives CDR1 DFQATT, CDR2 SNEGSKA (reference sequence). V shed 3 bases and J 0 bases; nucleotides not matched to a gene: 7. Written as DNA, the CDR3 is TGCAGTGCTAGTGGACTAGCGGGAGCCTTGTACCAAGAGACCCAGTACTTC. This sequence encodes CSASGLAGALYQETQYF.

This chain uses TRBV11-2 with TRBJ2-1; 10 bases align to TRBD2. The length of the CDR3 is 19 residues. The ends lost 3 bases at V and 7 bases at J; junction bases unmatched: 18. The germline CDR1 and CDR2 sequences are SGHAT and FQNNGV. CDR3 sequence: CASSLASGTSDSRWNEQFF. The DNA for the CDR3 is TGTGCCAGCAGCTTGGCGTCCGGGACTAGCGACAGCCGCTGGAATGAGCAGTTCTTC.

The chain combines TRBV7-8 with TRBJ2-1, with 11 nucleotides matching TRBD2. CDR1 and CDR2 from the germline V gene are SGHVS and FQNEAQ. The J segment lost 9 bases and the V segment lost 0 bases, leaving 4 bases of the junction unmatched. The CDR3 spans 15 residues. The DNA for the CDR3 is TGTGCCAGCAGCTTAGCTAGCGGGAGGGCCGGTGAGCAGTTCTTC. It encodes CASSLASGRAGEQFF.

This chain connects TRBV20-1 to TRBJ1-1, with a possible D match to TRBD1 (6 bases). There are 11 residues in the CDR3. Per the germline V gene, CDR1 is DFQATT and CDR2 is SNEGSKA (reference sequence). Between the trimmed V and J ends, which lost 1 base and 10 bases, there was a span of 10 bases. The CDR3 coding sequence is TGCAGTGCTAGAGGGGGGCAGTTAGCTTTCTTT. It translates to CSARGGQLAFF.

The J gene is TRBJ2-1, the V gene TRBV5-4; TRBD2 matches 10 bases. V gave up 0 bases and J gave up 4 bases; unmatched junction bases: 4. Germline CDR1 reads SGHNT; CDR2 reads YYREEE (reference sequence). The CDR3 is made up of 16 amino acids. CDR3: CASSLGTSGSYNEQFF. The CDR3 coding sequence is TGTGCCAGCAGCTTGGGGACTAGCGGCAGTTACAATGAGCAGTTCTTC.

V is TRBV28 and J is TRBJ2-7; D ambiguous. The germline gives CDR1 MDHEN, CDR2 SYDVKM. V shed 6 bases and J shed 1 base, with 13 bases lying between them. CDR3 length: 14 amino acids. CDR3 region: CASSFPTPSYEQYF. CDR3 nucleotide sequence: TGTGCCAGCAGCTTTCCAACACCGTCCTACGAGCAGTACTTC.

The genes are TRBV9 and TRBJ2-7, with D possibly TRBD2 on 6 matching bases. In germline, CDR1 is SGDLS, CDR2 YYNGEE. V lost 5 bases to trimming and J lost 11 bases, with 17 bases between them. The CDR3 runs 12 residues. The CDR3 is CASRMGRPREYF. CDR3 coding DNA: TGTGCCAGCAGGATGGGGAGGCCCCGGGAGTACTTC.

The chain recombines TRBV3-1 with TRBJ2-3; TRBD1 is a possible D gene (5 bases). Between the trimmed V and J ends, which lost 2 bases and 5 bases, there was a span of 8 bases. The length of the CDR3 is 13 residues. Germline V gene data show CDR1 as LGHDT and CDR2 as YNNKEL (reference sequence). The CDR3 DNA reads as TGTGCCAGCAGCCAACGCCAGGGAGATACGCAGTATTTT. Amino acids: CASSQRQGDTQYF.

CDR3 DNA: TGTTCGACGAGGACAGGGGACTACACAGATACGCAGTATTTT. As protein: CSTRTGDYTDTQYF. The J gene is TRBJ2-3, the V gene TRBV18; 9 nucleotides align to TRBD1. In germline, CDR1 is KGHSH, CDR2 LQKENI. There are 14 residues in the CDR3.

The rearrangement links TRBV30 to TRBJ1-1; D is uncertain. This CDR3 region has 13 residues. V dropped 0 bases and J dropped 3 bases, with 8 bases sitting between them. CDR1 and CDR2 (germline): GTSNPN, SVGIG (reference sequence). The DNA of the CDR3 is TGTGCCTGGAGTGTACGGACCTACACTGAAGCTTTCTTT. Protein product: CAWSVRTYTEAFF.

The J gene is TRBJ2-6, the V gene TRBV23-1; TRBD1 is a possible D gene (6 bases). TRBV23-1 is an ORF for which the function is uncertain. CDR3 length: 16 amino acids. V was trimmed by 3 bases and J by 0 bases, leaving 9 bases between them. The CDR3 protein is CASSQGQSSGANVLTF. The CDR3 coding sequence is TGCGCCAGCAGTCAGGGACAATCCTCTGGGGCCAACGTCCTGACTTTC.

The chain employs TRBV27 and TRBJ1-4; no reliable D call. The CDR3 runs to 15 residues. The germline V and J ends were trimmed by 3 bases and 6 bases, with 14 bases remaining between them. Germline CDR1 MNHEY, CDR2 SMNVEV (reference sequence). CDR3 residues: CASSLVRRRDEKLFF. CDR3 nucleotides: TGTGCCAGCAGTTTGGTGCGGCGCCGGGATGAAAAACTGTTTTTT.

This chain joins TRBV12-3 or TRBV12-4 and TRBJ2-3; TRBD2 matches at 9 bases. The CDR3 has 16 residues. Unmatched junction bases numbered 11, after V lost 5 bases and J lost 5 bases. The CDR3 here is CASSTALAGKGDTQYF. DNA for the CDR3: TGTGCCAGCAGTACGGCCCTAGCGGGGAAGGGAGATACGCAGTATTTT.

The rearrangement uses TRBV24-1 and TRBJ2-5, with 11 bases lining up with TRBD2. This CDR3 region has 15 residues. With V trimmed by 5 bases and J by 5 bases, 6 bases remained unmatched. Looked up from germline, CDR1 is KGHDR and CDR2 is SFDVKD. The CDR3 loop is CATSVLLAGVETQYF. The CDR3 DNA follows: TGTGCCACCAGTGTTCTACTAGCGGGAGTGGAGACCCAGTACTTC.

The chain links TRBV4-3 to TRBJ1-4; D is unresolved. Germline CDR1 is LGHNA and CDR2 is YSLEER. V lost 1 base to trimming and J lost 0 bases, with 6 bases between them. The CDR3 covers 15 residues. The CDR3, as DNA: TGCGCCAGCAGCCAAGGCCAAACAACTAATGAAAAACTGTTTTTT. Protein product: CASSQGQTTNEKLFF.

The chain carries TRBV27 and TRBJ2-5; 9 bases agree with TRBD2. CDR1 and CDR2 (germline): MNHEY, SMNVEV (reference sequence). J gave up 5 bases and V 6 bases, and 13 bases lay outside the gene matches. This CDR3 spans 16 amino acids. The CDR3 DNA reads as TGTGCCAGCAGCCGGGGTCTTAGCGGGAGTGACGAGACCCAGTACTTC. Its protein is CASSRGLSGSDETQYF.

The chain is built from TRBV24-1 and TRBJ2-2; D gene unclear. Trimming stripped 6 bases from V and 4 bases from J, with 5 bases between. The germline CDR1 and CDR2 sequences are KGHDR and SFDVKD. The CDR3 totals 12 residues. The CDR3 spells CATSPVTGELFF. The CDR3 bases are TGTGCCACCAGTCCGGTCACCGGGGAGCTGTTTTTT.

The genes are TRBV28 and TRBJ2-1; D is possibly TRBD2 (6 bases). This CDR3 spans 15 amino acids. Trimming pared 3 bases from V and 7 bases from J, leaving 16 bases between. Germline loops: CDR1 MDHEN, CDR2 SYDVKM. This chain's CDR3 is CASSFQGLRQNEQFF. CDR3 DNA sequence: TGTGCCAGCAGTTTTCAGGGACTGCGTCAAAATGAGCAGTTCTTC. The full variable domain, rest sourced from reference TRBV28 and TRBJ2-1, is DVKVTQSSRYLVKRTGEKVFLECVQDMDHENMFWYRQDPGLGLRLIYFSYDVKMKEKGDIPEGYSVSREKKERFSLILESASTNQTSMYLCASSFQGLRQNEQFFGPGTRLTVL.

The V gene is TRBV6-1, the J gene TRBJ1-5; no clear D gene. The CDR3 spans 14 residues. The ends were cut back, 6 bases at V and 0 bases at J, with 9 bases in the middle. Germline values: CDR1 MNHNS, CDR2 SASEGT. Written as DNA, the CDR3 is TGTGCCAGCAGCGGTCTATATAGCAATCAGCCCCAGCATTTT. The encoded protein is CASSGLYSNQPQHF.

The chain couples TRBV5-1 to TRBJ2-1, with D maybe TRBD2 (5 bases). The CDR3 consists of 16 residues. V lost 0 bases, J lost 8 bases, and 18 bases lay in between. Germline values: CDR1 SGHRS, CDR2 YFSETQ. DNA for the CDR3: TGCGCCAGCAGCTTGGGGTTAGCGAGAGGGCCGGATGAGCAGTTCTTC. As protein: CASSLGLARGPDEQFF.

The chain links TRBV5-4 to TRBJ2-2; TRBD1 might be the D (6 bases). Germline assignment: CDR1 SGHNT and CDR2 YYREEE (reference sequence). The germline V and J ends were trimmed by 4 bases and 0 bases, with 10 bases remaining between them. The CDR3 contains 15 residues. The CDR3 sequence: CASSPGHSNTGELFF. The CDR3 DNA sequence: TGTGCCAGCAGCCCGGGACATTCGAACACCGGGGAGCTGTTTTTT.

The chain uses TRBV30 and TRBJ2-3; D is unclear. Germline V gives CDR1 GTSNPN, CDR2 SVGIG (reference sequence). The CDR3 extends over 14 amino acids. V was cut by 5 bases and J by 3 bases, with 15 bases left in between. The CDR3 loop is CAWQPGLSTDTQYF. The CDR3 DNA follows: TGTGCCTGGCAACCCGGCCTCTCTACAGATACGCAGTATTTT.